This TCR beta chain came from a study of T cells after yellow fever vaccination. TCRdb reanalysed the 5' RACE reads using MiXCR and keeps one entry per CDR3 protein. This table has 200,000 to 250,000 distinct CDR3 sequences, roughly 3.3% appearing once. This CDR3 contains 14 residues. V was trimmed by 5 bases and J by 3 bases, leaving 11 bases between them. Germline assignment: CDR1 SEHNR and CDR2 FQNEAQ (reference sequence). This clonotype was detected only a few times. Its target is unknown. Broader study findings: Subsequent to the booster, the majority of primary-vaccination clones reappeared (96% CD4, about 90% CD8).

Sequencing was performed on CD4+ T cells sorted from PBMCs, taken 10 days after the yellow fever booster vaccination. The chain links TRBV7-9 to TRBJ2-1; D remains unclear. The clonotype comes from a man aged 18 to 29 who received the YFV17D yellow fever vaccine. This CDR3 is CASSARYIYNEQFF. CDR3 DNA sequence: TGTGCCAGCAGCGCTCGGTATATCTACAATGAGCAGTTCTTC.